This T cell receptor (beta chain) was profiled in a study of T cells in Graves' hyperthyroidism and ophthalmopathy. General study points: Onset of ophthalmopathy came a median around 6.5 months after the model predicted it.

Trimming at V came to 5 bases and at J to 4 bases, leaving 14 bases not matched to a gene. This CDR3 region has 16 residues. Germline V CDR1 and CDR2: SGHDT, YYEEEE. In this sample, this clonotype turned up a few times. Its antigen is still unknown. Diagnoses were made from clinical symptoms, serum measures (thyroxine and TRAb), thyroid ultrasound and orbital computed tomography. PBMCs were collected from an approximately 9 ml volume of fresh peripheral blood. RNA transcripts provided the source from which TCR beta CDR3 regions were amplified. Carried out on the TCR CDR3, a first-round RT-PCR used the HTBI primer set. TCRdb reanalysed the multiplex PCR reads using MiXCR and keeps one entry per CDR3 protein. The repertoire has 500,000 to 650,000 distinct CDR3 sequences, about 14% of them found once; the top ten carry approximately 15%.

The chain combines TRBV5-6 with TRBJ1-2; 7 bases line up with TRBD1. The sequence was obtained from a woman between 40 and 50 years old with Graves' hyperthyroidism. The sequenced material came from blood. The CDR3 loop reads CASSLRVDDRAYGYTF. The CDR3 coding sequence is TGTGCCAGCAGTCTTAGAGTTGACGACAGGGCCTATGGCTACACCTTC.